A selection of T cell receptor beta chains follows, all from one sample in a study of T cell changes during pregnancy in multiple sclerosis. Measured with immunoSEQ multiplex PCR; TCRdb has only the in-frame clones, and not every one. Of around 50,000 clones detected, 85% to 90% appear once; the ten largest clones hold around 8%. Specimen: CD8+ T cells from peripheral blood mononuclear cells, collected in the second trimester of pregnancy. These receptors were obtained from a female donor with multiple sclerosis, enrolled in a pregnancy study. Both conserved end residues are part of each CDR3. A D gene is named only where the DNA matches it firmly. Where a row states a size, it is once, few, many or the class of an expanded clone; other rows omit it.

size	D	V	length	J	DNA	CDR3
-	-	TRBV11-2	13	TRBJ2-7	TGTGCCAGCAGCCCAGCCTCAGACCCGAGGGAGTACTTC	CASSPASDPREYF
-	-	TRBV7-9	15	TRBJ1-4	TGTGCCAGCAGCACCCCACAGGGCACGGGGGAAAAACTGTTTTTT	CASSTPQGTGEKLFF
-	TRBD1	TRBV5-6	14	TRBJ1-2	TGTGCCAGCCAGCTTCAGGGGGCGATCTATGGCTACACCTTC	CASQLQGAIYGYTF
-	-	TRBV14	15	TRBJ1-6	TGTGCCAGCAGCCACATGAGCTCCTATAATTCACCCCTCCACTTT	CASSHMSSYNSPLHF
-	-	TRBV15	12	TRBJ2-5	TGTGCCACGAGGGAGGACCGGGGGACCCAGTACTTC	CATREDRGTQYF
-	TRBD1	TRBV15	16	TRBJ2-3	TGTGCCACCAGCACGAACCGGGACAGGGGAATTGATACGCAGTATTTT	CATSTNRDRGIDTQYF
-	TRBD1	TRBV27	14	TRBJ1-1	TGTGCCAGCAGTACAACAGGGGGGAACACTGAAGCTTTCTTT	CASSTTGGNTEAFF
-	TRBD1	TRBV9	16	TRBJ1-4	TGTGCCAGCAGCGCCGAACAGACAGGGGTTAGTGAAAAACTGTTTTTT	CASSAEQTGVSEKLFF
few	TRBD2	TRBV7-9	14	TRBJ2-1	TGTGCCAGCAGCGCCTCTAGCGGGGGCGGTGAGCAGTTCTTC	CASSASSGGGEQFF
-	TRBD1	TRBV6-4	14	TRBJ2-3	TGTGCCAGCAGCGAGGGACAGAACACAGATACGCAGTATTTT	CASSEGQNTDTQYF
-	-	TRBV9	14	TRBJ2-2	TGTGCCAGCAGCCCTATTGGGGGCAGCGGGGAGCTGTTTTTT	CASSPIGGSGELFF
-	TRBD1	TRBV27	11	TRBJ2-7	TGTGCCAGCGGACAGGCCTACGAGCAGTACTTC	CASGQAYEQYF
once	TRBD2	TRBV4-2	18	TRBJ2-1	TGTGCCAGCAGCCAAGAGGGTGGGTCGGGGGGGGCCCACAATGAGCAGTTCTTC	CASSQEGGSGGAHNEQFF
-	TRBD2	TRBV7-3	15	TRBJ2-1	TGTGCCAGCAGCCCGCTTGGCGGGGGAGCAAATGAGCAGTTCTTC	CASSPLGGGANEQFF
-	-	TRBV27	14	TRBJ2-2	TGTGCCAGCAGTTTTTTAGCACTCACCGGGGAGCTGTTTTTT	CASSFLALTGELFF
once	TRBD1	TRBV9	16	TRBJ1-2	TGTGCCAGCAGCTTCGACCCGGGACAGGGGATTAGGAGCTACACCTTC	CASSFDPGQGIRSYTF
-	-	TRBV7-6	11	TRBJ2-7	TGTGCCAGCAGCCAAGGAGGCGAGCAGTACTTC	CASSQGGEQYF
-	TRBD1	TRBV6-6	13	TRBJ2-5	TGTGCCAGCAGTGGACAGGGGTCGGAGACCCAGTACTTC	CASSGQGSETQYF
-	-	TRBV7-8	14	TRBJ1-2	TGTGCCAGCAGCCTAGCCCAAGGACGGAGGGGCTACACCTTC	CASSLAQGRRGYTF
-	-	TRBV4-1	16	TRBJ1-6	TGCGCCAGCAGTTCGAGGGTGGACGGCTATAATTCACCCCTCCACTTT	CASSSRVDGYNSPLHF
-	TRBD2	TRBV10-3	18	TRBJ2-2	TGTGCCATCAGTGAGACGCCGGGACTAGCGGGCGACGCCGGGGAGCTGTTTTTT	CAISETPGLAGDAGELFF
-	-	TRBV6-6	14	TRBJ2-2	TGTGCCAGCAGTTACTCGGAGGAAGCCGGGGAGCTGTTTTTT	CASSYSEEAGELFF
-	TRBD2	TRBV6-5	16	TRBJ2-1	TGTGCCAGCAGTTACTCGAGAGCGGGGGTATTCGGTGAGCAGTTCTTC	CASSYSRAGVFGEQFF
-	-	TRBV13	13	TRBJ1-1	TGTGCCAGCAGCGTTGGGGCGAACACTGAAGCTTTCTTT	CASSVGANTEAFF
-	-	TRBV6-5	13	TRBJ1-2	TGTGCCAGCAGTCCGGAGCTAGCCTATGGCTACACCTTC	CASSPELAYGYTF
-	-	TRBV9	14	TRBJ1-1	TGTGCCAGCAGCGTAGAACAGGGTCTCACTGAAGCTTTCTTT	CASSVEQGLTEAFF
-	-	TRBV5-1	16	TRBJ2-7	TGCGCCAGCAGCCCTAGCTGGGACCGGGAGACCTACGAGCAGTACTTC	CASSPSWDRETYEQYF
-	TRBD1	TRBV6-4	13	TRBJ2-7	TGTGCCAGCAGTGACTGGGGACAGGGCGAGCAGTACTTC	CASSDWGQGEQYF
-	-	TRBV15	11	TRBJ1-2	TGTGCCACCAGCAACAGCTATGGCTACACCTTC	CATSNSYGYTF
-	-	TRBV4-1	13	TRBJ2-1	TGCGCCAGCAGCCAAGAGCGGGGACGTGAGCAGTTCTTC	CASSQERGREQFF
-	-	TRBV9	19	TRBJ2-5	TGTGCCAGCAGCGTGAGCGGGACAGCACTAGCGGACCCCAGAGAGACCCAGTACTTC	CASSVSGTALADPRETQYF
-	-	TRBV6-5	14	TRBJ1-1	TGTGCCAGCAGAACAGGCGAAATGAACACTGAAGCTTTCTTT	CASRTGEMNTEAFF
-	-	TRBV7-3	18	TRBJ2-5	TGTGCCAGCAGCTTAGGGACTCACGGGGTGGGTCCCCAAGAGACCCAGTACTTC	CASSLGTHGVGPQETQYF
-	TRBD2	TRBV9	18	TRBJ2-5	TGTGCCAGCAGTAACCCCAGGACTAGCGGGGGCCTCCAAGAGACCCAGTACTTC	CASSNPRTSGGLQETQYF
-	-	TRBV5-1	15	TRBJ1-2	TGCGCCAGCAGCTTGGCGCCGGACACGGCGAATGGCTACACCTTC	CASSLAPDTANGYTF
once	TRBD2	TRBV19	17	TRBJ2-1	TGTGCCAGTAGCATGACTAGCGGGGGCAACCTACACAATGAGCAGTTCTTC	CASSMTSGGNLHNEQFF
once	TRBD1	TRBV4-1	15	TRBJ2-2	TGCGCCAGCAGCCGCGGACAGGGTGAAACCGGGGAGCTGTTTTTT	CASSRGQGETGELFF
-	-	TRBV7-6	16	TRBJ1-1	TGTGCCAGCAGCTTCTACCGACAGGAAATGAACACTGAAGCTTTCTTT	CASSFYRQEMNTEAFF
-	-	TRBV11-2	17	TRBJ1-1	TGTGCCAGCAGCTTAGATACCCGAAAACGGGGGAACACTGAAGCTTTCTTT	CASSLDTRKRGNTEAFF
-	TRBD1	TRBV9	16	TRBJ2-5	TGTGCCAGCAGCGAGTGGACAGGGGGGACGGGAGAGACCCAGTACTTC	CASSEWTGGTGETQYF
-	TRBD1	TRBV5-6	17	TRBJ2-4	TGTGCCAGCAGCTTCGGGGACAGGGGGTTAGCCAAAAACATTCAGTACTTC	CASSFGDRGLAKNIQYF
-	TRBD2	TRBV2	14	TRBJ2-1	TGTGCCAGCCTCCCGGCAGCGGGGGGCAATGAGCAGTTCTTC	CASLPAAGGNEQFF
-	TRBD1	TRBV25-1	14	TRBJ2-2	TGTGCCACTTCGGACAGGCCCGACACCGGGGAGCTGTTTTTT	CATSDRPDTGELFF
-	TRBD1	TRBV5-6	17	TRBJ2-1	TGTGCCAGCAGCTTGGCCGACAGGGGAGAAACCTACAATGAGCAGTTCTTC	CASSLADRGETYNEQFF
-	-	TRBV29-1	11	TRBJ2-7	TGCAGCGTTACCGGGGCCTACGAGCAGTACTTC	CSVTGAYEQYF
-	-	TRBV5-1	17	TRBJ2-5	TGCGCCAGCAGCTTCGATGCGGTACGGAGCCCTCAAGAGACCCAGTACTTC	CASSFDAVRSPQETQYF
-	-	TRBV18	18	TRBJ2-3	TGTGCCAGCTCACTCCCGCGCGGCGGGGGCCCCAGCACAGATACGCAGTATTTT	CASSLPRGGGPSTDTQYF
-	-	TRBV5-4	15	TRBJ2-2	TGTGCCAGCACCTTAGGGACACATAACACCGGGGAGCTGTTTTTT	CASTLGTHNTGELFF